The 26 T cell receptor beta chains presented below share a single source sample, sequenced in a study of CD8 T cells in ankylosing spondylitis. TCRdb fed the 5' RACE reads into MiXCR, producing one record per CDR3 protein. The sample records 150,000 or so distinct CDR3 sequences, around 16% being singletons. Sequencing used blood, either unsorted or a sorted T cell fraction (not recorded which). Source of these receptors: a male donor with ankylosing spondylitis or in good health (not recorded which).

The V and J genes are TRBV5-1 and TRBJ1-1, with a weak D call TRBD1 (5 bases). Trimming left V 4 bases short and J 7 bases short, with 14 bases between. The V gene's germline CDR1 is SGHRS and CDR2 YFSETQ. This CDR3 is built from 13 residues. The DNA of the CDR3 is TGCGCCAGCAGCGTGGGGACGACCGGTGAAGCTTTCTTT. Its translation: CASSVGTTGEAFF.

The V call is TRBV30, the J call TRBJ1-1; D is uncertain. Per the germline V gene, CDR1 is GTSNPN and CDR2 is SVGIG (reference sequence). The CDR3 is made up of 13 amino acids. V dropped 5 bases and J dropped 0 bases, with 10 bases sitting between them. CDR3 amino acids: CAWWTPMNTEAFF. CDR3 sequence (DNA): TGTGCCTGGTGGACGCCCATGAACACTGAAGCTTTCTTT.

The chain links TRBV12-3 or TRBV12-4 to TRBJ2-1; a possible D gene is TRBD2 (6 bases). V was pared by 5 bases and J by 10 bases, with 12 bases between. The CDR3 spans 12 residues. The CDR3 region has the DNA TGTGCCAGCAGTGAACTAGCATACGAGCAGTTCTTC. Its translation is CASSELAYEQFF.

This clonotype was found many times. CDR3 in amino acids: CSVVGRRDRDPDTQYF. In DNA, the CDR3 is TGCAGCGTTGTAGGTCGGCGGGACAGGGACCCAGATACGCAGTATTTT. The rearrangement links TRBV29-1 to TRBJ2-3; 9 bases agree with TRBD1. Germline V gene sequence: CDR1 SQVTM, CDR2 ANQGSEA. Trimming at V came to 4 bases and at J to 4 bases, leaving 12 bases not matched to a gene. CDR3 length equals 16 residues.

The chain uses TRBV12-3 or TRBV12-4 and TRBJ2-4; 8 bases fit TRBD1. Trimming cost V 5 bases and J 0 bases; bases outside gene matches: 3. The CDR3 sequence is 15 residues long. The DNA of the CDR3 is TGTGCCAGCAGTCCCACAGGGGGAGCCAAAAACATTCAGTACTTC. Translating gives CASSPTGGAKNIQYF.

Ten or more counts support this clonotype. The chain recombines TRBV19 with TRBJ2-5; D remains unclear. From germline, CDR1 is LNHDA and CDR2 SQIVND (reference sequence). The CDR3 totals 11 residues. Trimming cost V 8 bases and J 4 bases, with 8 bases left between them. Here the CDR3 DNA reads TGTGCCAGTCGTGTGGGAGAGACCCAGTACTTC. Its translation: CASRVGETQYF.

This chain connects TRBV7-3 to TRBJ2-7; possibly TRBD2 for D (5 bases). The CDR3 covers 13 residues. V lost 2 bases and J lost 6, with 11 bases in between. Germline assignment: CDR1 SGHTA and CDR2 FQGTGA. Here the CDR3 reads CASSLDAGLEQYF. For the CDR3, the DNA is TGTGCCAGCAGCTTAGATGCGGGCCTCGAGCAGTACTTC.

At least ten counts were recorded for this clonotype. The chain combines TRBV18 with TRBJ1-2, with D unresolved. The CDR3 has 12 amino acids. Germline V gene sequence: CDR1 KGHSH, CDR2 LQKENI. With 3 bases removed from V and 4 bases from J, the gap between germline ends came to 6 bases. The CDR3, as DNA: TGTGCCAGCTCACCCGACGCCTATGGCTACACCTTC. Its protein is CASSPDAYGYTF.

This clonotype was seen ten or more times. The chain joins TRBV12-3 or TRBV12-4 to TRBJ2-7; 9 nucleotides match TRBD2. The CDR3 length is 15 residues. The V gene end was trimmed by 3 bases and the J gene end by 7 bases; junction bases not matched to a gene: 10. CDR3 DNA: TGTGCCAGCAGTTTGAGCGGGAGGCCCCAGGGTGAGCAGTACTTC. Protein sequence: CASSLSGRPQGEQYF.

A few counts support this clonotype. This chain joins TRBV7-6 and TRBJ2-2, with D possibly matching TRBD1 (5 bases). Germline V gene lookup returns CDR1 SGHVS and CDR2 FNYEAQ. The CDR3 extends over 16 amino acids. Trimming cost V 6 bases and J 0 bases, with 14 bases left between them. CDR3 coding DNA: TGTGCCAGCAGACCCTCCCGACAGACGAACACCGGGGAGCTGTTTTTT. This encodes CASRPSRQTNTGELFF.

The rearrangement uses TRBV6-4 and TRBJ2-1, with a weak D call TRBD2 (5 bases). Germline-derived CDR1 and CDR2 are MRHNA and SNTAGT. The CDR3 is 15 residues long. Deletions cut 6 bases from V and 9 bases from J, with 21 bases between. CDR3 loop: CASRATRGSSLEQFF. DNA of the CDR3: TGTGCCAGCAGGGCTACTCGTGGGAGTAGTCTTGAGCAGTTCTTC.

This clonotype was observed at least ten times. The chain has TRBV5-1 and TRBJ1-1; D is ambiguous. Germline V lookup: CDR1 SGHRS, CDR2 YFSETQ. V was shortened by 5 bases and J by 0 bases, with 14 bases between the two germline ends. The CDR3 is made up of 15 amino acids. The CDR3 here is CASRGSAEMNTEAFF. The CDR3 DNA reads TGCGCCAGCAGAGGTTCGGCAGAGATGAACACTGAAGCTTTCTTT.

This chain links TRBV28 with TRBJ2-2; 8 bases align to TRBD2. V shed 11 bases, J shed 0 bases, and the junction held 8 bases outside the gene matches. Germline loops: CDR1 MDHEN, CDR2 SYDVKM. The CDR3 has 15 amino acids. The CDR3 bases are TGTGCCCTCGGGGGGGGAGACGCGAACACCGGGGAGCTGTTTTTT. Its translation: CALGGGDANTGELFF.

CDR3 loop: CASSPGRYNEQFF. As DNA, the CDR3 is TGTGCCAGCAGCCCAGGACGATACAATGAGCAGTTCTTC. The chain uses TRBV7-2 and TRBJ2-1; D is ambiguous. Germline assignment: CDR1 SGHTA and CDR2 FQGNSA. V was trimmed by 5 bases and J by 4 bases, leaving 9 bases between them. The CDR3 spans 13 residues.

This clonotype showed up many times. This chain links TRBV24-1 with TRBJ2-2, with 9 positions matching TRBD1. J was trimmed by 0 bases and V by 5 bases; bases with no gene match: 12. The CDR3 contains 19 residues. Germline values: CDR1 KGHDR, CDR2 SFDVKD. The DNA for the CDR3 is TGTGCCACCAGTGTGGGACAGGGCTCCCCGACCGCGAACACCGGGGAGCTGTTTTTT. This translates into CATSVGQGSPTANTGELFF.

This clonotype was observed at least ten times. The chain uses TRBV20-1 and TRBJ2-1, with D possibly TRBD1 on 6 matching bases. V was cut by 0 bases and J by 6 bases, with 12 bases left in between. CDR3 length: 14 amino acids. CDR1 and CDR2 from the germline V gene are DFQATT and SNEGSKA (reference sequence). The CDR3 sequence: CSARDGRGGNEQFF. CDR3 nucleotide sequence: TGCAGTGCTAGAGATGGACGAGGGGGCAATGAGCAGTTCTTC.

This chain links TRBV7-9 with TRBJ2-3, with a tentative D call TRBD1 (6 bases). The germline V gene encodes CDR1 SEHNR and CDR2 FQNEAQ (reference sequence). V was cut by 6 bases and J by 2 bases, with 9 bases left in between. This CDR3 has 13 amino acids. In nucleotides, the CDR3 is TGTGCCAGCAGGTGGACAGTCACAGATACGCAGTATTTT. This sequence encodes CASRWTVTDTQYF.

The chain links TRBV29-1 to TRBJ2-2; 12 nucleotides align to TRBD2. Per the germline V gene, CDR1 is SQVTM and CDR2 is ANQGSEA. Unmatched junction bases numbered 8, after V lost 6 bases and J lost 3 bases. There are 16 residues in the CDR3. CDR3: CSVRGLAGLHTGELFF. CDR3 in DNA: TGCAGCGTGCGGGGACTAGCGGGCCTGCACACCGGGGAGCTGTTTTTT.

The rearrangement links TRBV5-1 to TRBJ2-3; TRBD1 aligns across 7 bases. From germline, CDR1 is SGHRS and CDR2 YFSETQ. After removal of 1 base from V and 3 bases from J, the junction contained 5 bases not matched to a gene. CDR3 length: 15 amino acids. The chain's CDR3 is CASSLYRGATDTQYF. CDR3 nucleotide sequence: TGCGCCAGCAGCTTGTACAGGGGTGCGACAGATACGCAGTATTTT.

This clonotype came up a few times. The chain recombines TRBV20-1 with TRBJ2-2, with 11 bases matching TRBD2. The CDR3 totals 14 residues. J was trimmed by 3 bases and V by 3 bases; bases with no gene match: 0. The germline CDR1 and CDR2 sequences are DFQATT and SNEGSKA (reference sequence). CDR3 residues: CSARGLADTGELFF. Written as DNA, the CDR3 is TGCAGTGCTAGGGGACTAGCGGACACCGGGGAGCTGTTTTTT.

The chain links TRBV15 to TRBJ1-2; no reliable D call. This CDR3 spans 13 amino acids. Germline assignment: CDR1 LNHNV and CDR2 YYDKDF (reference sequence). Trimming took 3 bases from V and 0 from J, leaving 5 bases between them. As DNA, the CDR3 is TGTGCCACCAGCAGCTCAACTAACTATGGCTACACCTTC. Translated, it gives CATSSSTNYGYTF.

This clonotype appeared many times. The J gene is TRBJ1-1, the V gene TRBV3-1, with D maybe TRBD1 (5 bases). Trimming left V 3 bases short and J 3 bases short, with 8 bases between. This CDR3 region has 13 residues. The germline V gene has CDR1 LGHDT and CDR2 YNNKEL (reference sequence). CDR3 protein: CASSHGRDTEAFF. DNA of the CDR3: TGTGCCAGCAGCCACGGCAGGGACACTGAAGCTTTCTTT.

This clonotype was seen ten or more times. V usage is TRBV28 and J usage is TRBJ2-1; 8 nucleotides agree with TRBD1. J gave up 4 bases and V 1 base, and 3 bases lay outside the gene matches. This CDR3 spans 15 amino acids. Germline V gene lookup returns CDR1 MDHEN and CDR2 SYDVKM. CDR3 region: CASSLFTGGYNEQFF. CDR3 sequence (DNA): TGTGCCAGCAGTTTATTTACAGGGGGTTACAATGAGCAGTTCTTC.

This clonotype was seen many times. The V and J genes are TRBV25-1 and TRBJ1-1, with 9 positions matching TRBD1. This CDR3 has 16 amino acids. The J segment lost 4 bases and the V segment lost 1 base, leaving 7 bases of the junction unmatched. The germline V gene encodes CDR1 MGHDK and CDR2 SYGVNS. The CDR3 sequence is CASSELGTGYSTEAFF. The DNA of the CDR3 is TGTGCCAGCAGTGAATTGGGGACAGGGTATTCCACTGAAGCTTTCTTT.

This clonotype appeared many times. The chain combines TRBV10-3 with TRBJ2-5, with 9 nucleotides matching TRBD2. CDR3 length: 16 residues. The germline V gene encodes CDR1 ENHRY and CDR2 SYGVKD. With V trimmed by 4 bases and J by 2 bases, 8 bases remained unmatched. The DNA of the CDR3 is TGTGCCATCAGTGTCACCCCTCTAGCGGGACAAGAGACCCAGTACTTC. Translated, it gives CAISVTPLAGQETQYF.

This clonotype has at least ten counts. The gene calls are TRBV12-3 or TRBV12-4 and TRBJ2-2, with unresolved D. With 7 bases removed from V and 4 bases from J, the gap between germline ends came to 16 bases. The CDR3 extends over 15 amino acids. For the CDR3, the DNA is TGTGCCAGCACCCCCGCGACCTTAGCCACCGGGGAGCTGTTTTTT. Translated, it gives CASTPATLATGELFF.